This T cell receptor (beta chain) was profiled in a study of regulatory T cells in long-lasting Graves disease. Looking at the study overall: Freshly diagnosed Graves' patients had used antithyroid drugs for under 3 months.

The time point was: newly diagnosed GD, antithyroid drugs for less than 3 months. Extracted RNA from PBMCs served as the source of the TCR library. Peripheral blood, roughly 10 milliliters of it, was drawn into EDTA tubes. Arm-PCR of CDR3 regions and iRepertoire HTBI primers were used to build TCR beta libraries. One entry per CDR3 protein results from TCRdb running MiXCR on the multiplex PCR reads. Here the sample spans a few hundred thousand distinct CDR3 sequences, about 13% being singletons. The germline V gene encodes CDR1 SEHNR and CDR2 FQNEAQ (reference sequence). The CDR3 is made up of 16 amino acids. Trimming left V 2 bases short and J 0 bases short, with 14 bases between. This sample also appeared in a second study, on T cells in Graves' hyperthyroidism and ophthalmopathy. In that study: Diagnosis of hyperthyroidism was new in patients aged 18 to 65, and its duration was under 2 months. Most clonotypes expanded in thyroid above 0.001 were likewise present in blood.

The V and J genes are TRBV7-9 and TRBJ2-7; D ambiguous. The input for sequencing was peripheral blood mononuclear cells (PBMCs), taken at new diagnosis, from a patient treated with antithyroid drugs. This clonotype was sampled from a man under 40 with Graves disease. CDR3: CASSLPGGPSSYEQYF. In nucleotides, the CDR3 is TGTGCCAGCAGCTTACCGGGTGGCCCGAGCTCCTACGAGCAGTACTTC.